The subject of this entry is one T cell receptor (beta chain). This specimen belongs to a study of blood T cell repertoires in COVID-19. The wider study: The samples span acute and convalescent COVID-19 from the United States, Italy and Spain. From T cells, B-cell-depleted T cells, or PBMCs came the material, which was cDNA or gDNA.

Original data processing: Quantification of nucleated cells was approximated via reference gene primer amplification. The table came from immunoSEQ multiplex PCR; TCRdb's copy has only in-frame clones and leaves some out. V and J calls and clone size are given by that table; D and trimming were obtained from the DNA. The sample lists 150,000 to 200,000 clones; about nine tenths were seen once. The sequenced material came from peripheral blood. The source of this sequence is a woman in her 70s with acute or convalescent COVID-19.

DNA for the CDR3: TGTGCCAGCAGTGCTGAGGGCCAAAATCAGCCCCAGCATTTT. It yields the protein CASSAEGQNQPQHF. The rearrangement joins TRBV6-6 to TRBJ1-5; no definite D call. Trimming removed 5 bases from V and 4 bases from J, with 12 bases in between. Germline values: CDR1 MNHNY, CDR2 SVGAGI (reference sequence). The CDR3 extends over 14 amino acids.